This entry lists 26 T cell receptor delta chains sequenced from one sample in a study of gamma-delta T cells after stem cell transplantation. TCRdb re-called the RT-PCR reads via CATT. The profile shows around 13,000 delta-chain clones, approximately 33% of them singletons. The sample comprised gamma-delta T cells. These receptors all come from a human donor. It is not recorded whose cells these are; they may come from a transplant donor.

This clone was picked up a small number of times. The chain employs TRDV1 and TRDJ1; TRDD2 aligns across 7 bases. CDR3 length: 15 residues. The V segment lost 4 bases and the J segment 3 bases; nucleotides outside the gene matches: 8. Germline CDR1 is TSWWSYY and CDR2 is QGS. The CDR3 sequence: CALGVLPGSADKLIF. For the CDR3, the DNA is TGTGCTCTTGGGGTCCTTCCTGGAAGCGCCGATAAACTCATCTTT.

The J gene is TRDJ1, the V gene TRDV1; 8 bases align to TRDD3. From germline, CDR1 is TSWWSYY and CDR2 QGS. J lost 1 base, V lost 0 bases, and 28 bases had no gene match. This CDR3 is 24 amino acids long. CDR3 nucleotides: TGTGCTCTTGGGGAACTAGATCCCGGCCGACTCGTCCTGGGGGACCTCCTCGGCACCGATAAACTCATCTTT. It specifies CALGELDPGRLVLGDLLGTDKLIF.

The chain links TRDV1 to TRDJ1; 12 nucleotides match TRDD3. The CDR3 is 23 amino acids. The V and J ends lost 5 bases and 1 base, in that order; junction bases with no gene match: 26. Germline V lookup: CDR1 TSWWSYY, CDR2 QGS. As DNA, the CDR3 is TGTGCTCTTGGGCCCCTAAGACCTACTGCAGGTACTGGGGGATACCCCCTCACCGATAAACTCATCTTT. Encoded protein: CALGPLRPTAGTGGYPLTDKLIF.

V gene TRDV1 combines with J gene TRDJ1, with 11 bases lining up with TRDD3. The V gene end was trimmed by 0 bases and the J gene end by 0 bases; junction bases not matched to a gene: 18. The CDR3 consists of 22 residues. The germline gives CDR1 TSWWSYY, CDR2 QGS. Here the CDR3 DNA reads TGTGCTCTTGGGGAACTGCCTTCGCCGTACTGGGGGATAAAGTCGTACACCGATAAACTCATCTTT. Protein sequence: CALGELPSPYWGIKSYTDKLIF.

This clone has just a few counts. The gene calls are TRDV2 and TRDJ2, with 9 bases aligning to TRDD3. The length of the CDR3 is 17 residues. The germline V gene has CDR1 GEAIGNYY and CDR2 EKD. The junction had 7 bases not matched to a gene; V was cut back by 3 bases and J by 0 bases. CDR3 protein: CACDLLGDHALTAQLFF. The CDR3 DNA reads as TGTGCCTGTGACTTACTGGGGGACCATGCTTTGACAGCACAACTCTTCTTT.

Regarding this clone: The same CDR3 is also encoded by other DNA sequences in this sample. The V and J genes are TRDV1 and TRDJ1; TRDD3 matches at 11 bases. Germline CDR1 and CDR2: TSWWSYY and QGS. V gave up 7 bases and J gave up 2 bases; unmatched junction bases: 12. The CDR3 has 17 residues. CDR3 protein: CALDQKLGDIRTDKLIF. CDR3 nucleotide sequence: TGTGCTCTTGACCAAAAACTGGGGGATATACGAACCGATAAACTCATCTTT.

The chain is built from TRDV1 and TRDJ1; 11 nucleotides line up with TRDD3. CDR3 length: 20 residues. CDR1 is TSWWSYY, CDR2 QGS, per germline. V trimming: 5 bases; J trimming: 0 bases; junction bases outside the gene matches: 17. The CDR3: CALGSLAPSVGDTYTDKLIF. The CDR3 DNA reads TGTGCTCTTGGGTCCCTAGCCCCGTCGGTGGGGGATACGTACACCGATAAACTCATCTTT.

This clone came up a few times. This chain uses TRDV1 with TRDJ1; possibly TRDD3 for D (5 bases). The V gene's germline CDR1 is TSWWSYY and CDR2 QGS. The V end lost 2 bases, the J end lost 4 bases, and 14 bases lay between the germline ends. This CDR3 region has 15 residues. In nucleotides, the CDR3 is TGTGCTCTTGGGGAAGAGGAAAGGGGAAACGATAAACTCATCTTT. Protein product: CALGEEERGNDKLIF.

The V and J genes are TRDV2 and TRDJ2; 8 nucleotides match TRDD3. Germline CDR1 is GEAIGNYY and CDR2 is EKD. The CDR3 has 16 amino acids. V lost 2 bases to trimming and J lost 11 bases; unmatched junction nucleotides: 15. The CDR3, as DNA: TGTGCCTGTGACAAACTGGGGGCTACGGGCACTTCCCAACTCTTCTTT. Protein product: CACDKLGATGTSQLFF.

The DNA for the CDR3 is TGTGCCTGTGACCGGGGGATAACCTACACCGATAAACTCATCTTT. Translating it yields CACDRGITYTDKLIF. The chain uses TRDV2 and TRDJ1; 8 bases fit TRDD3. The CDR3 spans 15 residues. Germline V gives CDR1 GEAIGNYY, CDR2 EKD. Losses at the gene ends were 3 bases for V and 0 bases for J; bases not matched to a gene: 5.

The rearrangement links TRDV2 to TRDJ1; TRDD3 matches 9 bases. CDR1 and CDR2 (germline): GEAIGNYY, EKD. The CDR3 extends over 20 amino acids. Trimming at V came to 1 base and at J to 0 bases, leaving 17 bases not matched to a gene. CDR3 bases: TGTGCCTGTGACACAACCGCGGCTACTGGGGGACCCCTGTACACCGATAAACTCATCTTT. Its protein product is CACDTTAATGGPLYTDKLIF.

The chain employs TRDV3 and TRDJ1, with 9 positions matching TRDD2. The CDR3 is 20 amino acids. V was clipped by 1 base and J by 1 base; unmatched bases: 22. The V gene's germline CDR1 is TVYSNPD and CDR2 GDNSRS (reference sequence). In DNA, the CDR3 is TGTGCCTTTAAACCCTGTCCATCGGGCCTTCCTACGTACTGCACCGATAAACTCATCTTT. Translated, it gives CAFKPCPSGLPTYCTDKLIF.

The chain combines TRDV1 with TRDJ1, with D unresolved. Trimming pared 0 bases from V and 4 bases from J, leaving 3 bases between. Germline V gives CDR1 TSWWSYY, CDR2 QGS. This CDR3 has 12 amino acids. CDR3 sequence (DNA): TGTGCTCTTGGGGAACTCCTCGATAAACTCATCTTT. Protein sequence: CALGELLDKLIF.

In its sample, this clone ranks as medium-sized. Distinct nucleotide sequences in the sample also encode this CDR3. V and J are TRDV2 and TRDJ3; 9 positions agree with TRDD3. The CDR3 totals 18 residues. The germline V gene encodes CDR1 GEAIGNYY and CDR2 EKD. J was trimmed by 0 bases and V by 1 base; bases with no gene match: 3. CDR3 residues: CACDTYWGSSWDTRQMFF. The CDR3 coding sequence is TGTGCCTGTGACACGTACTGGGGGAGCTCCTGGGACACCCGACAGATGTTTTTC.

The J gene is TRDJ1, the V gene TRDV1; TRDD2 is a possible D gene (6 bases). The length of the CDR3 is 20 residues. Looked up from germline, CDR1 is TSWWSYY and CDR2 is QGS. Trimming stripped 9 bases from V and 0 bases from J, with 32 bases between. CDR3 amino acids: CALKQPSYDSWALYTDKLIF. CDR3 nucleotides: TGTGCTCTGAAGCAGCCCTCCTACGATAGCTGGGCTTTATACACCGATAAACTCATCTTT.

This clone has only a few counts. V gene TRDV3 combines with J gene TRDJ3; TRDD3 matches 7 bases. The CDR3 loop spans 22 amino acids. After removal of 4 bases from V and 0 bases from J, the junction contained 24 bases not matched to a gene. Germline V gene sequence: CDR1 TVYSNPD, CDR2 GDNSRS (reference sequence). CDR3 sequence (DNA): TGTGCCTCCCCTGGGCTCCCTGTCGTACTGGGGATCGGCTCCTGGGACACCCGACAGATGTTTTTC. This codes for CASPGLPVVLGIGSWDTRQMFF.

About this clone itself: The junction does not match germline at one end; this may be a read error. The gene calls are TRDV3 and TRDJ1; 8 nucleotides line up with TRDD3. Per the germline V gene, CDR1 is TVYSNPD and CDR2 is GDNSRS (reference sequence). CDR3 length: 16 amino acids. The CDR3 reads CAFRVRSWGTTDKPIF. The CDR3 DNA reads TGTGCCTTTAGAGTACGTTCCTGGGGGACGACCGATAAACCCATCTTT.

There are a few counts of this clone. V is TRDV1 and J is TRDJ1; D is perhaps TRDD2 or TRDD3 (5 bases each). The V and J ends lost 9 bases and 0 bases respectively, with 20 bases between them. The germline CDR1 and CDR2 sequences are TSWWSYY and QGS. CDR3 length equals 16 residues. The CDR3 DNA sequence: TGTGCTCTCCCTACGGGAGGGGGGGCCTACACCGATAAACTCATCTTT. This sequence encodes CALPTGGGAYTDKLIF.

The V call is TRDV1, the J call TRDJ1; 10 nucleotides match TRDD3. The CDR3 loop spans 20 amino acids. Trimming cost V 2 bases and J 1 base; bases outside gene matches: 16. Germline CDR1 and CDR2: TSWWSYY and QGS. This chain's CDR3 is CALGEYSRYWGIARTDKLIF. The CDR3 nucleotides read TGTGCTCTTGGGGAATATTCTCGGTACTGGGGGATTGCTCGCACCGATAAACTCATCTTT.

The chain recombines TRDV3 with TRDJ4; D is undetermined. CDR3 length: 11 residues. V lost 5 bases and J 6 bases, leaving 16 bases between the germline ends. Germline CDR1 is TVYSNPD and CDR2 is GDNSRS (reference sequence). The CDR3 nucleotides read TGTGCCGTCAAAGCCAGTTTGACCCTGATCTTT. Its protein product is CAVKASLTLIF. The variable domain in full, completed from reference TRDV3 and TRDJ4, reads CDKVTQSSPDQTVASGSEVVLLCTYDTVYSNPDLFWYRIRPDYSFQFVFYGDNSRSEGADFTQGRFSVKHILTQKAFHLVISPVRTEDSATYYCAVKASLTLIFGKGTYLEVQQ.

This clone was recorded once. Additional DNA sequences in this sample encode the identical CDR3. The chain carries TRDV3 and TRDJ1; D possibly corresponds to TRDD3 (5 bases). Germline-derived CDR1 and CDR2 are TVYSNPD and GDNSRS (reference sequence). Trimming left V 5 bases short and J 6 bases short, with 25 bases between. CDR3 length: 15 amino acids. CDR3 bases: TGTGCCAAACACTCGGGTGATAAAGAGGGGAATAAACTCATCTTT. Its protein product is CAKHSGDKEGNKLIF.

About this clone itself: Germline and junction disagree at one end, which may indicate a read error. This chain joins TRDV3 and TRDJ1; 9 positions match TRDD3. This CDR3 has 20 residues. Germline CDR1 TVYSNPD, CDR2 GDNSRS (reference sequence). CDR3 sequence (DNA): TGTGCCTTTACTCACCCTGCCTTCCGGGGGATACACCAGTACACCGATACACTCATCTTT. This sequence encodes CAFTHPAFRGIHQYTDTLIF.

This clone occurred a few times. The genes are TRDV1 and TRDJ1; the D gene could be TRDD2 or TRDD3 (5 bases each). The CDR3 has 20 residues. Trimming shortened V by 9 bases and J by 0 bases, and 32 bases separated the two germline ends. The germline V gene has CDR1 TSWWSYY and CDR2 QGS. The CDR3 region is CALLRGAGTSGGRYTDKLIF. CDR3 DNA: TGTGCTCTCCTACGGGGTGCCGGCACGTCGGGGGGTAGGTACACCGATAAACTCATCTTT.

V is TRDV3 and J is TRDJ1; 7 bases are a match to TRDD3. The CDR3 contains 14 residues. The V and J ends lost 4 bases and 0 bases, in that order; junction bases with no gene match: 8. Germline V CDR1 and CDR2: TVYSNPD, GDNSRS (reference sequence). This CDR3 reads CASRLGGYTDKLIF. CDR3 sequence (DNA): TGTGCCTCGAGGCTCGGGGGATACACCGATAAACTCATCTTT.

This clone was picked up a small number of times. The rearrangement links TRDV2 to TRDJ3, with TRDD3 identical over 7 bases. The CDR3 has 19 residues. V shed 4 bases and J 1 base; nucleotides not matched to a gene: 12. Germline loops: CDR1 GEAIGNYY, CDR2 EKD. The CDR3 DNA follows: TGTGCCTGTGAGTATACACTGGGGACCTCGTCCTGGGACACCCGACAGATGTTTTTC. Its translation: CACEYTLGTSSWDTRQMFF.

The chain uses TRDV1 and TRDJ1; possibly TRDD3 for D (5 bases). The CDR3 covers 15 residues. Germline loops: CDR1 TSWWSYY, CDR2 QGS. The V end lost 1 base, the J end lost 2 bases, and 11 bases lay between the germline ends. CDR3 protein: CALGEPGARTDKLIF. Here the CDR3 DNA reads TGTGCTCTTGGGGAACCGGGGGCCCGGACCGATAAACTCATCTTT.